This TCR beta chain was profiled in a study of cytomegalovirus exposure and HLA in healthy donors. Study-wide points: The study labeled more than 150 TCR beta chains cytomegalovirus-associated.

Germline V gene sequence: CDR1 SNHLY, CDR2 FYNNEI. This CDR3 contains 14 residues. V dropped 7 bases and J dropped 3; count of bases not matched to a gene: 6. Use of 60 Vbeta and 13 Jbeta primers characterized the PCR. Using immunoSEQ multiplex PCR, the repertoire was profiled, and TCRdb retains in-frame clones only, with some absent. The sample records 200,000 or so clones, approximately 82% being singletons. The table lists this clone with a count of one. Its antigen is currently unknown. This TCR was sampled from a man in his late teens or twenties in good health and CMV-seronegative. V gene TRBV2 combines with J gene TRBJ1-5, with 7 nucleotides matching TRBD1. Sequenced material: PBMCs. DNA for the CDR3: TGTGCCAGCACCACAGGGGCGCCCAATCAGCCCCAGCATTTT. This codes for CASTTGAPNQPQHF.